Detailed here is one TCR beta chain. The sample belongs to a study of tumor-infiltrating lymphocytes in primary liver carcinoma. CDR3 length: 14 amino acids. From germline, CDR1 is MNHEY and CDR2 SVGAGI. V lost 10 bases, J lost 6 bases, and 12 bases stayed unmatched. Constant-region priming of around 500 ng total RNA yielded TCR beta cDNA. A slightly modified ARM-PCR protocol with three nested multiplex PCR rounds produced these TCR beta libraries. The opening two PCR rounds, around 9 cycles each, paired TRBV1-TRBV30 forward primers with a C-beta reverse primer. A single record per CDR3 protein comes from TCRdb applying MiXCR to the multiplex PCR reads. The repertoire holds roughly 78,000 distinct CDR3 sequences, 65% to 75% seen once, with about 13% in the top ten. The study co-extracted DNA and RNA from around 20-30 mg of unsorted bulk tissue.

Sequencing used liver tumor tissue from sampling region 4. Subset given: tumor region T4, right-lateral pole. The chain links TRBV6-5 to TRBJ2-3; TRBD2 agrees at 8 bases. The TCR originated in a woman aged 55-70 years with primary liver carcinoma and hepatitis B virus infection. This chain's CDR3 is CATGVSGATDTQYF. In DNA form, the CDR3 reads TGTGCCACTGGAGTTAGCGGGGCAACGGATACGCAGTATTTT.